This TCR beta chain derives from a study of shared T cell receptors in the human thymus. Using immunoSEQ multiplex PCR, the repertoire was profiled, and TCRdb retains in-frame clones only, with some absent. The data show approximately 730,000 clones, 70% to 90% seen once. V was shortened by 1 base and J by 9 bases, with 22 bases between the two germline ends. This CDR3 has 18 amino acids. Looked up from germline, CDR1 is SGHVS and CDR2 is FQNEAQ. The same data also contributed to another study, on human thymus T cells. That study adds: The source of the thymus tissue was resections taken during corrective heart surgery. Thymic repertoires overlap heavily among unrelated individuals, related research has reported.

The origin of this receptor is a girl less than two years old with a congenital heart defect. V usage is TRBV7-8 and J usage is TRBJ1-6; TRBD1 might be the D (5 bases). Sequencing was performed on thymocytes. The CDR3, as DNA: TGTGCCAGCAGCTTAGACCCCCGGGGGGGGAGAGATACTTCACCCCTCCACTTT. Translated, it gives CASSLDPRGGRDTSPLHF.